This T cell receptor beta chain was recorded in a study of T cells in localized non-small cell lung cancer. With respect to this clone: What it binds is unknown.

The method was immunoSEQ multiplex PCR; TCRdb's version includes in-frame clones alone and lacks a portion of them. The repertoire holds about 15,000 clones, with approximately 89% as singletons. Overall study results and limits: Elevated circulating T cell density in blood was associated with longer overall survival.

The germline CDR1 and CDR2 sequences are SGHRS and YFSETQ. V was shortened by 0 bases and J by 3 bases, with 9 bases between the two germline ends. The CDR3 has 14 amino acids. This specimen was peripheral blood mononuclear cells, taken before any cancer treatment. This TCR came from a male donor aged 60 or over with stage II lung adenocarcinoma. The chain has TRBV5-1 and TRBJ1-1; D gene unclear. Written as DNA, the CDR3 is TGCGCCAGCAGCTTGGACGGTGTGGACACTGAAGCTTTCTTT. It specifies CASSLDGVDTEAFF.